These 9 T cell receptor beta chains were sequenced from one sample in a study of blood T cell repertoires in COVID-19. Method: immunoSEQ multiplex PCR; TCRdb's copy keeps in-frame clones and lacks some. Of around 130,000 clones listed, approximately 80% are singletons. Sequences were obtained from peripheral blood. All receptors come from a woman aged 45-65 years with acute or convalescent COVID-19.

Here the CDR3 reads CASSESPDGTSSYEQYF. DNA of the CDR3: TGTGCCAGCAGTGAATCACCCGACGGGACATCCTCCTACGAGCAGTACTTC. The V and J genes are TRBV6-1 and TRBJ2-7, with D maybe TRBD1 (6 bases). Germline V gene lookup returns CDR1 MNHNS and CDR2 SASEGT. V was shortened by 2 bases and J by 0 bases, with 17 bases between the two germline ends. This CDR3 has 17 amino acids.

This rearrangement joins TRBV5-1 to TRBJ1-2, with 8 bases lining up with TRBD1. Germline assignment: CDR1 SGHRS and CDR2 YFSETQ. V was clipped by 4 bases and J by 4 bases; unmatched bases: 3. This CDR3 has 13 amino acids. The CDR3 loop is CASSHGQGYGYTF. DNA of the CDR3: TGCGCCAGCAGCCACGGACAGGGCTATGGCTACACCTTC.

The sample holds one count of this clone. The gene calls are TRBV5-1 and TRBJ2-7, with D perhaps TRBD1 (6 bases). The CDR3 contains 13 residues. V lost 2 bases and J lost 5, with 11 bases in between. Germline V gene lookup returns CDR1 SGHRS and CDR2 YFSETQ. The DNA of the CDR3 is TGCGCCAGCAGCTTAGGGGGTTATCACGAGCAGTACTTC. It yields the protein CASSLGGYHEQYF.

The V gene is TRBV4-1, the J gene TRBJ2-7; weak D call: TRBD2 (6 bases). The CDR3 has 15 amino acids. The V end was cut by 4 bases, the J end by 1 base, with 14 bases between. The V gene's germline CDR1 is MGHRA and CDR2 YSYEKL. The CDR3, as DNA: TGCGCCAGCAGCCCCGCACGGGACTGGTCCTACGAGCAGTACTTC. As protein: CASSPARDWSYEQYF.

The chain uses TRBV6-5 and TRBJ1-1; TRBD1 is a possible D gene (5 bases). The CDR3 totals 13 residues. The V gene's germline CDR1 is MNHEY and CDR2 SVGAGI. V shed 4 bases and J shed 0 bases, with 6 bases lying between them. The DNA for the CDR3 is TGTGCCAGCAGTTTACAGGTGAACACTGAAGCTTTCTTT. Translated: CASSLQVNTEAFF.

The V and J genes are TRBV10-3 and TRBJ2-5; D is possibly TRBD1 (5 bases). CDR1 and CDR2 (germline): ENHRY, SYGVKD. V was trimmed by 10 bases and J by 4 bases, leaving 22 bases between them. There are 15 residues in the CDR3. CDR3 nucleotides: TGTGCCACCATGGCTGGACACTCATGGGGAGAGACCCAGTACTTC. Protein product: CATMAGHSWGETQYF.

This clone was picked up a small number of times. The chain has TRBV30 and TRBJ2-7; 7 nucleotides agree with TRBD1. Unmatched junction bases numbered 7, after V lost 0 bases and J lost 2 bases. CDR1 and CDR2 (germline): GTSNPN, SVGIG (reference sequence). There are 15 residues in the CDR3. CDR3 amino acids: CAWSVGQAGPYEQYF. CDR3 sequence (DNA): TGTGCCTGGAGTGTAGGACAGGCAGGGCCCTACGAGCAGTACTTC.

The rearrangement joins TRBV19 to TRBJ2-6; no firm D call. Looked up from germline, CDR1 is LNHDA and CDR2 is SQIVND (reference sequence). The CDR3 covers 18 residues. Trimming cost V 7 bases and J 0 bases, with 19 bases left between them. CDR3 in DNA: TGTGCCAGTAACAATGAAGGCAACCGGGTCTCTGGGGCCAACGTCCTGACTTTC. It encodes CASNNEGNRVSGANVLTF. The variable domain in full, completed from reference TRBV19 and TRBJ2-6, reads DGGITQSPKYLFRKEGQNVTLSCEQNLNHDAMYWYRQDPGQGLRLIYYSQIVNDFQKGDIAEGYSVSREKKESFPLTVTSAQKNPTAFYLCASNNEGNRVSGANVLTFGAGSRLTVL.

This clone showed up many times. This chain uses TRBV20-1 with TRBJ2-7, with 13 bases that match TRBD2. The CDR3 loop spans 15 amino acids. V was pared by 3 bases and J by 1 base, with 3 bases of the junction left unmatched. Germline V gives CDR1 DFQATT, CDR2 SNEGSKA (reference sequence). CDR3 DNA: TGCAGTGCTAGTGGGGGACTAGCGGGGTCCTACGAGCAGTACTTC. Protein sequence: CSASGGLAGSYEQYF.